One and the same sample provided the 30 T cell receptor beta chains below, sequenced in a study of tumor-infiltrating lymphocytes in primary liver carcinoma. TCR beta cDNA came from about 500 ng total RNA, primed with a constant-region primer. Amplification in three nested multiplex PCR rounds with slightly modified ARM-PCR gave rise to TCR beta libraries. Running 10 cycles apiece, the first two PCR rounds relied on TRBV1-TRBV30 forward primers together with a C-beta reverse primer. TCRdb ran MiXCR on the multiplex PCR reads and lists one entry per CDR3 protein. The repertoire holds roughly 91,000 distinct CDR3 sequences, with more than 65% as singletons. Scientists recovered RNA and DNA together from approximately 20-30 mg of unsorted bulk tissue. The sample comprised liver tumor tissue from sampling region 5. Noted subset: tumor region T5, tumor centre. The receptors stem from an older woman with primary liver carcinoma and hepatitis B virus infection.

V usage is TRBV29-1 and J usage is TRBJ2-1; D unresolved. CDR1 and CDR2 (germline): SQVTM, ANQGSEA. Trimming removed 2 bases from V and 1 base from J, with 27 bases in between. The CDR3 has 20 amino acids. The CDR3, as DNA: TGCAGCGTTGAACTCGTCAGAGGCCAATACTCAATCGGGTCCTACAATGAGCAGTTCTTC. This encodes CSVELVRGQYSIGSYNEQFF.

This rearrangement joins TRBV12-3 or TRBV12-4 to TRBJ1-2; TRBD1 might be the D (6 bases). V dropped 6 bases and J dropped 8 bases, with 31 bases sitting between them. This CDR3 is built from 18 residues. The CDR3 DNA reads TGTGCCAGCAGAGAAAGGGGGGGGCGCCCCACAACTAATGTAGGCTACACCTTC. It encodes CASRERGGRPTTNVGYTF.

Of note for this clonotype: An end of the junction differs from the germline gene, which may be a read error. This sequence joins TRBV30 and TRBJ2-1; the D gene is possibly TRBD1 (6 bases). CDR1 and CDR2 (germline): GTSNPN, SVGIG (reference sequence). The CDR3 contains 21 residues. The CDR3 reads CTWSVVEGDKWERSSYNEQFF. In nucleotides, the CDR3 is TGTACCTGGAGTGTGGTTGAGGGGGACAAGTGGGAACGGAGCTCCTACAATGAGCAGTTCTTC.

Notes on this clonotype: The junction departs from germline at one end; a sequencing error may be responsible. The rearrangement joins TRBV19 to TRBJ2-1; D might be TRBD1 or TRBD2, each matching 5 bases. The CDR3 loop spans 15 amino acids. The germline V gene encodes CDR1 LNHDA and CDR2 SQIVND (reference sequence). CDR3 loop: CVSSSGAWGRVEQFF. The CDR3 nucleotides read TGTGTCAGTAGTTCCGGGGCATGGGGCAGGGTTGAGCAGTTCTTC. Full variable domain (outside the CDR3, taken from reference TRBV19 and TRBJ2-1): DGGITQSPKYLFRKEGQNVTLSCEQNLNHDAMYWYRQDPGQGLRLIYYSQIVNDFQKGDIAEGYSVSREKKESFPLTVTSAQKNPTAFYLCVSSSGAWGRVEQFFGPGTRLTVL.

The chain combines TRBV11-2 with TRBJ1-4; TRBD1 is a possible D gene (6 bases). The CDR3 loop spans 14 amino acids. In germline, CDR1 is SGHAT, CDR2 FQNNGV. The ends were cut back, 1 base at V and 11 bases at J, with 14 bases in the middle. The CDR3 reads CASSLGGQREKLFF. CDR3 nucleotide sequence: TGTGCCAGCAGCTTAGGGGGGCAGAGAGAGAAACTGTTTTTT.

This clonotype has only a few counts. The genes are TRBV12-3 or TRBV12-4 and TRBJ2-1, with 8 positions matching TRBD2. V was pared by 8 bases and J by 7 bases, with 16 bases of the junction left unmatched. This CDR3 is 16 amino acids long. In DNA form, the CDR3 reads TGTGCCAGCGGCTATAGGTCCAGCGGGGGTCCAAATGAGCAGTTCTTC. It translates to CASGYRSSGGPNEQFF.

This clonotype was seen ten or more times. Written as DNA, the CDR3 is TGCGCCAGCAAATCTCACCAGGACAGGCTTAATGAAAAACTGTTTTTT. Protein: CASKSHQDRLNEKLFF. The gene calls are TRBV4-1 and TRBJ1-4, with TRBD1 identical over 7 bases. This CDR3 has 16 residues. V trimming: 7 bases; J trimming: 4 bases; junction bases outside the gene matches: 12. The germline gives CDR1 MGHRA, CDR2 YSYEKL.

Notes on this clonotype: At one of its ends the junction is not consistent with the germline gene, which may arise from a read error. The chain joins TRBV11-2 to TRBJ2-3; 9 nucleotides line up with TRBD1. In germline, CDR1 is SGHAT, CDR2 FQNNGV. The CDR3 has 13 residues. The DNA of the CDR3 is TGTGCCATCAGGGGACAGGGCCCAGATACGCAGTATTTC. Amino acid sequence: CAIRGQGPDTQYF.

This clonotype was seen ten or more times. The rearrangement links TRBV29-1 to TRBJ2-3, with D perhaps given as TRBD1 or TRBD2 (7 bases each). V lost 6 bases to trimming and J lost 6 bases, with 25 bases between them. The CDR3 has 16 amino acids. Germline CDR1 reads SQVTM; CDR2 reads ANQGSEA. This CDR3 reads CSVAGGADYYGDTQYF. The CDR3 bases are TGCAGCGTCGCAGGGGGGGCTGACTACTATGGGGATACGCAGTATTTT.

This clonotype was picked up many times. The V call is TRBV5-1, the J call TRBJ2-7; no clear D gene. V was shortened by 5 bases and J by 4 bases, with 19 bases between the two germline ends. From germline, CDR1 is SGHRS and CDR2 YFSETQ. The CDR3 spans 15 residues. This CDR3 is CASRREPSFQYEQYF. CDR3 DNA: TGCGCCAGCAGAAGGGAACCGTCCTTCCAATACGAGCAGTACTTC.

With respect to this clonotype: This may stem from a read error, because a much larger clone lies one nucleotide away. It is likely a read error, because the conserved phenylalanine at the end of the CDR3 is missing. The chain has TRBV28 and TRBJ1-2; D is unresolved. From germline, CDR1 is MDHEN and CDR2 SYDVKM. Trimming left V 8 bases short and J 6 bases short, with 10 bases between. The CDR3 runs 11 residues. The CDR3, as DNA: TGTGCCAGCGGCCGATCGGATGGCTACACCCTC. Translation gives CASGRSDGYTL.

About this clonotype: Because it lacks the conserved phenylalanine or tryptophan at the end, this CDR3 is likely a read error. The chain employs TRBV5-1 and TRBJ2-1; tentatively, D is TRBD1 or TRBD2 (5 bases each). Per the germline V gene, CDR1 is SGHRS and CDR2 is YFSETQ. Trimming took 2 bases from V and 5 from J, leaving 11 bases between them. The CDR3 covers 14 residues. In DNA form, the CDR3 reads TGCGCCAGCAGCTTCCCTAGCAGGGACAATGAGCAGTTCGTC. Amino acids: CASSFPSRDNEQFV.

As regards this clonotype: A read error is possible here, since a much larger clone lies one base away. The CDR3, as DNA: TGTGCCAGCAGTTTCGCCTTTGGCGATCAGTACTTC. It codes for CASSFAFGDQYF. The V and J genes are TRBV28 and TRBJ2-7; D is unresolved. V was shortened by 3 bases and J by 10 bases, with 13 bases between the two germline ends. CDR1 and CDR2 (germline): MDHEN, SYDVKM. The CDR3 is made up of 12 amino acids.

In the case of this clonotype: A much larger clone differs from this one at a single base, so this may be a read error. CDR3 residues: CASSLRQPGNYGYTF. The CDR3 bases are TGCGCCAGCAGCTTGAGACAGCCTGGAAACTATGGCTACACCTTC. The rearrangement uses TRBV5-1 and TRBJ1-2; perhaps TRBD1 as D (5 bases). This CDR3 has 15 residues. V was shortened by 1 base and J by 2 bases, with 12 bases between the two germline ends. Germline V gene lookup returns CDR1 SGHRS and CDR2 YFSETQ.

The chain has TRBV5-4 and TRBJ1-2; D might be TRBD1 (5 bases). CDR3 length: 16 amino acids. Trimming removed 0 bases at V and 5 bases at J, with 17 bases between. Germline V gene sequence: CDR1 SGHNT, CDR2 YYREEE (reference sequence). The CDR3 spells CASSLAPLGTGYGYTF. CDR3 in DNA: TGTGCCAGCAGCTTGGCTCCACTCGGGACCGGATATGGCTACACCTTC.

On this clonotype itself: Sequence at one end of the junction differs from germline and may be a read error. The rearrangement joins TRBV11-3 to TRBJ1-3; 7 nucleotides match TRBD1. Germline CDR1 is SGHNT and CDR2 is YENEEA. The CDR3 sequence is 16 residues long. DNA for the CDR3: TGTGTCAGCAGCCAAATACCGACAGGGAAGGGGAACACCATATATTTT. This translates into CVSSQIPTGKGNTIYF.

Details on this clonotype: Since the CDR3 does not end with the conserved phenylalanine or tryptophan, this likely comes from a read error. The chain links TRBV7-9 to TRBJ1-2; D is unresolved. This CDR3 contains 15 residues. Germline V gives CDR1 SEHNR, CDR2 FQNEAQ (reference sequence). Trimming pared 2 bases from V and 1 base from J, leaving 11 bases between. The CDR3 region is CASSLYGRLNYGYTS. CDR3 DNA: TGTGCCAGCAGCTTATACGGACGGCTTAACTATGGCTACACCTCC.

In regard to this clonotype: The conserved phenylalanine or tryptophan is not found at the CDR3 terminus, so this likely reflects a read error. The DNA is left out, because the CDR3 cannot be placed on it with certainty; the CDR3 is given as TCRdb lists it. The CDR3 loop is CASSLGGTGAYEQYL. The V call is TRBV11-2, the J call TRBJ2-7; whether TRBD2, the table's D call, matches the DNA was not checked. The CDR3 extends over 15 residues, inclusive of both ends. Germline V gene sequence: CDR1 SGHAT, CDR2 FQNNGV.

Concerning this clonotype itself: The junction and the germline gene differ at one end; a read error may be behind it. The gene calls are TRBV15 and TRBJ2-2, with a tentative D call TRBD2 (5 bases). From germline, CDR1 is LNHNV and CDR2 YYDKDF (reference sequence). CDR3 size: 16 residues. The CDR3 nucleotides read TGTGCCACCAGCAGAGATCATAGGGTGAACACCGGGGAGCCGTTTTTT. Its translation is CATSRDHRVNTGEPFF.

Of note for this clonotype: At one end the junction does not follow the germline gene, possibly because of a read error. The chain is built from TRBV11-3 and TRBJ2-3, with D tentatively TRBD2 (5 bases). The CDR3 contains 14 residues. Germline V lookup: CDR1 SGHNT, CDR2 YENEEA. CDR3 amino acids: CASSFKTITDTKYF. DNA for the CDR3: TGTGCCAGCAGCTTCAAGACTATCACAGATACGAAGTATTTT. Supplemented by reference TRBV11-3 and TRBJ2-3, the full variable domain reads EAGVVQSPRYKIIEKKQPVAFWCNPISGHNTLYWYLQNLGQGPELLIRYENEEAVDDSQLPKDRFSAERLKGVDSTLKIQPAELGDSAVYLCASSFKTITDTKYFGPGTRLTVL.

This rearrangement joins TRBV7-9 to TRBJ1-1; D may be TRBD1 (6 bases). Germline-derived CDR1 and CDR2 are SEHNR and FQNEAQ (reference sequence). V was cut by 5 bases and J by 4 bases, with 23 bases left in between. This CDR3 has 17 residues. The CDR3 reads CASSPRGGAVLSTEAFF. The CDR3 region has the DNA TGTGCCAGCAGCCCCCGGGGGGGCGCGGTGTTGAGCACTGAAGCTTTCTTT.

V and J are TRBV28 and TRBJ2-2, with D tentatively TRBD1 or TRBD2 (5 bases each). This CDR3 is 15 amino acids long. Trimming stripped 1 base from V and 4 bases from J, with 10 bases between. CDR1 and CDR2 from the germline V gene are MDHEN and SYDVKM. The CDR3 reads CASSLSWGTTGELFF. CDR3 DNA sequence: TGTGCCAGCAGTTTATCATGGGGGACCACCGGGGAGCTGTTTTTT.

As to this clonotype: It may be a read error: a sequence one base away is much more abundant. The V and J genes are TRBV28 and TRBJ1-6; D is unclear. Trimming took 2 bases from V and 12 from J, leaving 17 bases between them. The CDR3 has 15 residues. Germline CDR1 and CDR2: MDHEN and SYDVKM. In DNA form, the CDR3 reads TGTGCCAGCAGTTTAGAGTCCAGCCGCGGGGAACCCCTCCACTTT. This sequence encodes CASSLESSRGEPLHF.

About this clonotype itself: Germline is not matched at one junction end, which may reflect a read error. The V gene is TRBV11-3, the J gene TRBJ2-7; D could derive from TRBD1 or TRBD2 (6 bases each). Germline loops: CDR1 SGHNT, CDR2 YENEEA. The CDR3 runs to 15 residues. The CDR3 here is CASSPRGVEPYEQCF. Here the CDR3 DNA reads TGTGCCAGCAGTCCGAGGGGGGTTGAACCCTACGAGCAGTGCTTC. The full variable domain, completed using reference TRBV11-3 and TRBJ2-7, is EAGVVQSPRYKIIEKKQPVAFWCNPISGHNTLYWYLQNLGQGPELLIRYENEEAVDDSQLPKDRFSAERLKGVDSTLKIQPAELGDSAVYLCASSPRGVEPYEQCFGPGTRLTVT.

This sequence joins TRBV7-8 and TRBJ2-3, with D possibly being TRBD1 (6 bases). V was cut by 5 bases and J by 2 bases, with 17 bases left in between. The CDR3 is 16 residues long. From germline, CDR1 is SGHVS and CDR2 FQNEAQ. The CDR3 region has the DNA TGTGCCAGCAGCCCCGCGTGGGGGACAAACACAGATACGCAGTATTTT. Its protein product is CASSPAWGTNTDTQYF.

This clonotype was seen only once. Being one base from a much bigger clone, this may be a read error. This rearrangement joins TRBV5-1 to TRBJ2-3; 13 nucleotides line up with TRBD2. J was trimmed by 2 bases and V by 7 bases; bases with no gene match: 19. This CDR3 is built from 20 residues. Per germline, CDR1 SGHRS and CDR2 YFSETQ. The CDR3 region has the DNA TGCGCCAGCGGGATTGGGTCAAGGACTAGCGGGAGCCCTTACACAGATACGCAGTATTTT. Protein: CASGIGSRTSGSPYTDTQYF. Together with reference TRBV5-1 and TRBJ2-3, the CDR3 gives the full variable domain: KAGVTQTPRYLIKTRGQQVTLSCSPISGHRSVSWYQQTPGQGLQFLFEYFSETQRNKGNFPGRFSGRQFSNSRSEMNVSTLELGDSALYLCASGIGSRTSGSPYTDTQYFGPGTRLTVL.

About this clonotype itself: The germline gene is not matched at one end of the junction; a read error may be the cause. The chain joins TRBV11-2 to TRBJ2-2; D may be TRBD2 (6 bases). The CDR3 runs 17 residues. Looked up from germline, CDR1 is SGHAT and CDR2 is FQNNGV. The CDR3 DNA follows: TGTGCCAGCAGCTTAGATAGTAGACTAGTGGTCACCGGGGAGTTGTTTTTT. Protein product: CASSLDSRLVVTGELFF.

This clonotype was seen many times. The CDR3 DNA is TGTGCCAGCAGCCCACAGGGGGCTTTCTACGAGCAGTACTTC. This gives the protein CASSPQGAFYEQYF. The V and J genes are TRBV7-9 and TRBJ2-7; 9 bases are shared with TRBD1. The CDR3 consists of 14 residues. The junction had 5 bases not matched to a gene; V was cut back by 5 bases and J by 3 bases. The germline CDR1 and CDR2 sequences are SEHNR and FQNEAQ (reference sequence).

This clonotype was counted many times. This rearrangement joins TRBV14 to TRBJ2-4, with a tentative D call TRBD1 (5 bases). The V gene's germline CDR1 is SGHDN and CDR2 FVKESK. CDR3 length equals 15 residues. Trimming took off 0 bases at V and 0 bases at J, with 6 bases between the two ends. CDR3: CASSQEGLAKNIQYF. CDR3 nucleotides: TGTGCCAGCAGCCAAGAGGGGCTAGCCAAAAACATTCAGTACTTC.

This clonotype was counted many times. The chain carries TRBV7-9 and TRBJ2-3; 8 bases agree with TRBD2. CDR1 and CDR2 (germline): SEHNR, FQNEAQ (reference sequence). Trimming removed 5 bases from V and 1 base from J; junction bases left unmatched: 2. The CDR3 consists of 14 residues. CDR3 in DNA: TGTGCCAGCAGCCCGGGGGGGGGCACAGATACGCAGTATTTT. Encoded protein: CASSPGGGTDTQYF.